A selection of T cell receptor beta chains follows, all from one sample in a study of CD8+ T cells in alopecia areata. The repertoire was sequenced with immunoSEQ multiplex PCR; TCRdb's copy has only in-frame clones and lacks some. The repertoire includes about 11,000 clones, over 55% of them detected once, and about 15% sits in the top ten. The sequenced sample was skin. Receptors were obtained from a human donor with alopecia areata. Both conserved end residues are part of each CDR3. Fields, in order: J gene, clone size, V gene, D gene, CDR3 DNA, CDR3 protein. A D gene is named only where the DNA matches it firmly. Clone size is given for some rows only: seen once, a few or many times, or a class if the clone is expanded.

j_call: TRBJ1-2
clone_size: once
v_call: TRBV5-6
d_call: TRBD1
cdr3_nt: TGTGCCAGCAGCTTGGCTCCGGGACAGGGGGCGGGAGGCTACACCTTC
cdr3_aa: CASSLAPGQGAGGYTF

j_call: TRBJ1-2
clone_size: NA
v_call: TRBV27
d_call: NA
cdr3_nt: TGTGCCAGCAGGCCTACAGTTGGGGGGAAAGGGGGCTACACCTTC
cdr3_aa: CASRPTVGGKGGYTF

j_call: TRBJ1-1
clone_size: few
v_call: TRBV10-3
d_call: NA
cdr3_nt: TGTGCCATCAGGGCACGCGGGGGCGAGTGGTCTGAAGCTTTCTTT
cdr3_aa: CAIRARGGEWSEAFF

j_call: TRBJ2-2
clone_size: once
v_call: TRBV27
d_call: NA
cdr3_nt: TGTGCCAGCAGTACCGGACAGTGGCCGATCACCGGGGAGCTGTTTTTT
cdr3_aa: CASSTGQWPITGELFF

j_call: TRBJ2-2
clone_size: NA
v_call: TRBV9
d_call: TRBD2
cdr3_nt: TGTGCCAGCAGCGGGCGGGGGGATCCCGGGGAGCTGTTTTTT
cdr3_aa: CASSGRGDPGELFF

j_call: TRBJ2-7
clone_size: NA
v_call: TRBV4-1
d_call: NA
cdr3_nt: TGCGCCAGCAGCCAAGCAGCAGATTTCTACGAGCAGTACTTC
cdr3_aa: CASSQAADFYEQYF

j_call: TRBJ2-3
clone_size: NA
v_call: TRBV7-2
d_call: TRBD1
cdr3_nt: TGTGCCGGCAGCCGGGACAGCAGCACAGATACGCAGTATTTT
cdr3_aa: CAGSRDSSTDTQYF

j_call: TRBJ2-1
clone_size: NA
v_call: TRBV6-1
d_call: NA
cdr3_nt: TGTGCCAGCGAGGCGGGCTACAATGAGCAGTTCTTC
cdr3_aa: CASEAGYNEQFF

j_call: TRBJ2-1
clone_size: medium-sized
v_call: TRBV6-6
d_call: TRBD2
cdr3_nt: TGTGCCAGCAGTTACCCGACTAGCGGGAGCTACAATGAGCAGTTCTTC
cdr3_aa: CASSYPTSGSYNEQFF

j_call: TRBJ2-7
clone_size: few
v_call: TRBV7-2
d_call: NA
cdr3_nt: TGTGCCAGCACGGGGGTTCCCTCCTACGAGCAGTACTTC
cdr3_aa: CASTGVPSYEQYF

j_call: TRBJ2-5
clone_size: NA
v_call: TRBV7-2
d_call: TRBD1
cdr3_nt: TGTGCCAGCAGCTTAGCGCTCACAGGGGGAGAGACCCAGTACTTC
cdr3_aa: CASSLALTGGETQYF